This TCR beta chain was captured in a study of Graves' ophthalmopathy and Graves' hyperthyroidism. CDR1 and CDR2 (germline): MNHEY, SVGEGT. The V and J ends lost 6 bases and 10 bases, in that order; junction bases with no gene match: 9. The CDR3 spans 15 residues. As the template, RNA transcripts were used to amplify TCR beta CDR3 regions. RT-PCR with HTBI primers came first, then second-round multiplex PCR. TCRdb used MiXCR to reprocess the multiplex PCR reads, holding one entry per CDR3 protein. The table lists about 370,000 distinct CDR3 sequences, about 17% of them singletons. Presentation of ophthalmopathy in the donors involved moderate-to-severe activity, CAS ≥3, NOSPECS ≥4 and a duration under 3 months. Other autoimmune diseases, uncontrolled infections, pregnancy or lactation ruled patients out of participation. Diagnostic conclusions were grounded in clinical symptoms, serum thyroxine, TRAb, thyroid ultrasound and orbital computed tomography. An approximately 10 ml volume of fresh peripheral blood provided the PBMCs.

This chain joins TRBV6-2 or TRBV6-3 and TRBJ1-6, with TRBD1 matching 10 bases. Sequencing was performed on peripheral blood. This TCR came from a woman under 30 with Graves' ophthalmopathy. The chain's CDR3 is CASRGGDRGRSPLHF. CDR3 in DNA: TGTGCCAGCAGAGGAGGGGACAGGGGAAGATCACCCCTCCACTTT.